This T cell receptor beta chain was recorded in a study of read filtering for tumor transcriptome and immune sequencing. This clonotype was counted ten times or more. The library was built from 400 ng RNA with molecular barcoded adaptors for alpha/delta and beta/gamma chains. TCRdb fed the reads into MiXCR, producing one record per CDR3 protein. The table includes 100,000 to 150,000 distinct CDR3 sequences, 10% to 15% detected once. Germline V lookup: CDR1 DFQATT, CDR2 SNEGSKA (reference sequence). V dropped 6 bases and J dropped 1 base, with 12 bases sitting between them. CDR3 size: 13 residues. The chain uses TRBV20-1 and TRBJ1-1, with D maybe TRBD1 (6 bases). The TCR sequence derives from a donor over 35 with multiple myeloma. Source material: a population of CD138-negative cells sorted from bone marrow. The CDR3 spells CSAQQGRNTEAFF. CDR3 nucleotide sequence: TGCAGTGCCCAACAGGGTAGGAACACTGAAGCTTTCTTT.